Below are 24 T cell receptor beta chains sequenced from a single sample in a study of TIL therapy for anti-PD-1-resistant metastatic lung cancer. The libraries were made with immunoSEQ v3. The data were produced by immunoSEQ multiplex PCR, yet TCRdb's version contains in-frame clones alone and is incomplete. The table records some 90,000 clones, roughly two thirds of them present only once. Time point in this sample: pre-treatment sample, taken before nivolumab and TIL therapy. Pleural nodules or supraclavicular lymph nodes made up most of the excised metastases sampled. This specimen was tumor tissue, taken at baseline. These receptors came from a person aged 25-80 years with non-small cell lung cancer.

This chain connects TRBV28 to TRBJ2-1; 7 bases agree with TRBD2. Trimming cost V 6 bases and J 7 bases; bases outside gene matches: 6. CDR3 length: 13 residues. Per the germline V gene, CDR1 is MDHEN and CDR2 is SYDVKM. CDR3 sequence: CASRLGGLNEQFF. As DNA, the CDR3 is TGTGCCAGCAGGCTGGGGGGGTTGAATGAGCAGTTCTTC.

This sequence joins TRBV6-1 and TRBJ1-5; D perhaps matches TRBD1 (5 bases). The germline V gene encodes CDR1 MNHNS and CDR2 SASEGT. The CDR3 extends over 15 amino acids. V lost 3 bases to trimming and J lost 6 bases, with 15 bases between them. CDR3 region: CASSDLGREGQPQHF. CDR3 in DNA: TGTGCCAGCAGTGACCTGGGCAGGGAGGGTCAGCCCCAGCATTTT.

In DNA, the CDR3 is TGCGCCAGCAGCTTGGCCCCAGGGGAAGAGACCCAGTACTTC. Its translation: CASSLAPGEETQYF. The chain has TRBV5-1 and TRBJ2-5; D may be TRBD1 (6 bases). Trimming stripped 0 bases from V and 3 bases from J, with 9 bases between. Germline CDR1 and CDR2: SGHRS and YFSETQ. CDR3 length: 14 residues.

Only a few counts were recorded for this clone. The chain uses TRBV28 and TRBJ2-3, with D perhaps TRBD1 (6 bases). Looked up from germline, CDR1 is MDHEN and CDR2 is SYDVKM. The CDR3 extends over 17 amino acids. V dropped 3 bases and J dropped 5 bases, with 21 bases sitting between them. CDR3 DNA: TGTGCCAGCAGTTTGAGTGTCCTGCGGACAGAGAGAGATACGCAGTATTTT. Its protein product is CASSLSVLRTERDTQYF.

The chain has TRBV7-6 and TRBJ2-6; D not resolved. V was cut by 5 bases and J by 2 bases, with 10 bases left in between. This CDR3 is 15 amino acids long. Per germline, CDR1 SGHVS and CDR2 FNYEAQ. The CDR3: CASSPDGAGANVLTF. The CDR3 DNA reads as TGTGCCAGCAGCCCAGATGGGGCTGGGGCCAACGTCCTGACTTTC.

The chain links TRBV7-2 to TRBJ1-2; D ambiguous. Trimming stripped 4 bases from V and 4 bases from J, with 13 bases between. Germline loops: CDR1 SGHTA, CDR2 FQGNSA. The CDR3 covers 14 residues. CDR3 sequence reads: CASSSSGGPYGYTF. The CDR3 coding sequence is TGTGCCAGCAGCTCATCGGGCGGCCCCTATGGCTACACCTTC.

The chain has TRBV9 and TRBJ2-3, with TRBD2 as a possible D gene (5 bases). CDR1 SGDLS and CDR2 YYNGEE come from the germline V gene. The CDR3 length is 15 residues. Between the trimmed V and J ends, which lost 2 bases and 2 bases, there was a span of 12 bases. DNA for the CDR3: TGTGCCAGCAGCGTGTACTACCGGGACACAGATACGCAGTATTTT. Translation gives CASSVYYRDTDTQYF.

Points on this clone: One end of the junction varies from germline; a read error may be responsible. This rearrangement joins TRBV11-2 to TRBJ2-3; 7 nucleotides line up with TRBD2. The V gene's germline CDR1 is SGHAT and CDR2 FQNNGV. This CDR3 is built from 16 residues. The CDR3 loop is CASSFGGVTSRDTQYF. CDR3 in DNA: TGTGCCAGCAGCTTTGGGGGGGTGACTAGCAGAGATACGCAGTATTTT.

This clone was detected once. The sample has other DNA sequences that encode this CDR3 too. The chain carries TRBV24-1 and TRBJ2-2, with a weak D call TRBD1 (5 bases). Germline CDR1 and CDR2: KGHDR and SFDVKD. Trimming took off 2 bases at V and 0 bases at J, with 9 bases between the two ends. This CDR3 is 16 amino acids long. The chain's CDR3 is CATSDWGGANTGELFF. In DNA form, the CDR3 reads TGTGCCACCAGTGATTGGGGCGGCGCGAACACCGGGGAGCTGTTTTTT.

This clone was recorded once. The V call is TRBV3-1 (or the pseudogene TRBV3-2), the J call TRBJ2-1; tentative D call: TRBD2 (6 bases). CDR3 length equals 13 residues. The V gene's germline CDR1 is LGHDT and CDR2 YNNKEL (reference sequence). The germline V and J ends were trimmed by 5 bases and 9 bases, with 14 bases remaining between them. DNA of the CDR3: TGTGCCAGCAGCTATCTAGCGAATGGTGAGCAGTTCTTC. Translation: CASSYLANGEQFF.

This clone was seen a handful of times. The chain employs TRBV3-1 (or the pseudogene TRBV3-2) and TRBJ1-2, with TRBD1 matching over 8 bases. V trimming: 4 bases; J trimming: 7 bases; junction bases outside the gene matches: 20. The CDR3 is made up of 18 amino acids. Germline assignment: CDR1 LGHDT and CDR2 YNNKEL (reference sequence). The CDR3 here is CASSPKVDSTGVQGGYTF. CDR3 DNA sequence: TGTGCCAGCAGCCCAAAAGTAGACTCGACAGGGGTTCAGGGTGGCTACACCTTC.

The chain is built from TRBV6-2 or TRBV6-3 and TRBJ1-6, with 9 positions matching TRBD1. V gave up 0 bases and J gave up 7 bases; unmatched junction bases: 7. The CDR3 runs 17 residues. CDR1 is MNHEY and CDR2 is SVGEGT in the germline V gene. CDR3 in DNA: TGTGCCAGCAGTTACTCTACCGGGACAGGGAGGAATTCACCCCTCCACTTT. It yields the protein CASSYSTGTGRNSPLHF.

DNA for the CDR3: TGTGCCAGTAGTATAGTGGCCGGTACCAACTATGGCTACACCTTC. It specifies CASSIVAGTNYGYTF. The J gene is TRBJ1-2, the V gene TRBV19, with D unresolved. Germline V gene sequence: CDR1 LNHDA, CDR2 SQIVND (reference sequence). This CDR3 is built from 15 residues. V lost 1 base to trimming and J lost 2 bases, with 11 bases between them.

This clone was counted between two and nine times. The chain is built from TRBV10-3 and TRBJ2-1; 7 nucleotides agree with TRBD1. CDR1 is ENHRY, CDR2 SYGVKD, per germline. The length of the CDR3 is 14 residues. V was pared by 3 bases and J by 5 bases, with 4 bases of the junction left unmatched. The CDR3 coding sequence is TGTGCCATCAGTGACCGGGACAGAAACAATGAGCAGTTCTTC. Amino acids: CAISDRDRNNEQFF.

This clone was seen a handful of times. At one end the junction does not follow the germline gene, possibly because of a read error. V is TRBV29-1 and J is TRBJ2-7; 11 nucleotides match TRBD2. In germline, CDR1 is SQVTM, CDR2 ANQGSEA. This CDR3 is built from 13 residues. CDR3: CSAELAGVYEQYF. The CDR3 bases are TGCAGCGCTGAACTAGCGGGAGTCTACGAGCAGTACTTC.

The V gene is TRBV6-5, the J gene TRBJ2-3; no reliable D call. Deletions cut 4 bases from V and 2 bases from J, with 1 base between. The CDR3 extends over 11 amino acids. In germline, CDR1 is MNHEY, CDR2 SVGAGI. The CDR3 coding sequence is TGTGCCAGCAGTTCCACAGATACGCAGTATTTT. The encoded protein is CASSSTDTQYF.

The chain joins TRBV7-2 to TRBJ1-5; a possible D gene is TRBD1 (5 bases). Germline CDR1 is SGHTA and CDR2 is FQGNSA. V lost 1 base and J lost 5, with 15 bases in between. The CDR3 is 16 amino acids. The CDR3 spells CASSLGGQGLYQPQHF. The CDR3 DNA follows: TGTGCCAGCAGCTTAGGAGGTCAGGGCCTCTATCAGCCCCAGCATTTT.

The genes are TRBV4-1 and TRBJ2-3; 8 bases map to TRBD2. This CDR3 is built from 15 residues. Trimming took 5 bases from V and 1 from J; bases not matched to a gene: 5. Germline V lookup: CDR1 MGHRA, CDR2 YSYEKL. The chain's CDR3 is CASSSAGVGTDTQYF. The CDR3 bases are TGCGCCAGCAGCTCAGCGGGAGTTGGCACAGATACGCAGTATTTT.

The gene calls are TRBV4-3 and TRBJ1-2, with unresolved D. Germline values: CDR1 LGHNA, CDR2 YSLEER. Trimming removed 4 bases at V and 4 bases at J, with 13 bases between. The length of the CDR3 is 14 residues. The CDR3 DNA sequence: TGCGCCAGCAGCCGCACCGGGTACGGCTATGGCTACACCTTC. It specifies CASSRTGYGYGYTF.

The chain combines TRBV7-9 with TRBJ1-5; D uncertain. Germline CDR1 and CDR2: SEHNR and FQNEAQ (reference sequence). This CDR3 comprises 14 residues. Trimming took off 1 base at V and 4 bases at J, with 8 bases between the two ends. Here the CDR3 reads CASSLESGNQPQHF. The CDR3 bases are TGTGCCAGCAGCTTAGAGTCCGGGAATCAGCCCCAGCATTTT.

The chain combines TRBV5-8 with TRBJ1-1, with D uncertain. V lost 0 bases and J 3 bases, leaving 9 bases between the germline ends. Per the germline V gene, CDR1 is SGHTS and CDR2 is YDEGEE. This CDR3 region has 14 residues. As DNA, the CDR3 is TGTGCCAGCAGCTTGGCGGCCGAATACACTGAAGCTTTCTTT. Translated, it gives CASSLAAEYTEAFF.

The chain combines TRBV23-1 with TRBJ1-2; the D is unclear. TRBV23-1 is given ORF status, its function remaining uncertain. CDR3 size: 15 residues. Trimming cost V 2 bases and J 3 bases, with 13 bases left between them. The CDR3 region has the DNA TGCGCCAGCAGTCAAGGGTGGTTGGGAGACTATGGCTACACCTTC. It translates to CASSQGWLGDYGYTF.

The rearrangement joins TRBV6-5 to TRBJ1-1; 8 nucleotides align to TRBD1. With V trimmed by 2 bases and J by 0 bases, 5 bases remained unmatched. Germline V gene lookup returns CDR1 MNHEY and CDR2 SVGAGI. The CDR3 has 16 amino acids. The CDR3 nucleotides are TGTGCCAGCAGTTACAGCGGACAGGGAATGAACACTGAAGCTTTCTTT. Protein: CASSYSGQGMNTEAFF.

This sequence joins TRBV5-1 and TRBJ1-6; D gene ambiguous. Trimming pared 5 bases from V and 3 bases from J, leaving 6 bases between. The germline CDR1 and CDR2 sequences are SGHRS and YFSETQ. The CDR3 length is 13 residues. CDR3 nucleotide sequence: TGCGCCAGCAGTGGGGACTATAATTCACCCCTCCACTTT. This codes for CASSGDYNSPLHF.